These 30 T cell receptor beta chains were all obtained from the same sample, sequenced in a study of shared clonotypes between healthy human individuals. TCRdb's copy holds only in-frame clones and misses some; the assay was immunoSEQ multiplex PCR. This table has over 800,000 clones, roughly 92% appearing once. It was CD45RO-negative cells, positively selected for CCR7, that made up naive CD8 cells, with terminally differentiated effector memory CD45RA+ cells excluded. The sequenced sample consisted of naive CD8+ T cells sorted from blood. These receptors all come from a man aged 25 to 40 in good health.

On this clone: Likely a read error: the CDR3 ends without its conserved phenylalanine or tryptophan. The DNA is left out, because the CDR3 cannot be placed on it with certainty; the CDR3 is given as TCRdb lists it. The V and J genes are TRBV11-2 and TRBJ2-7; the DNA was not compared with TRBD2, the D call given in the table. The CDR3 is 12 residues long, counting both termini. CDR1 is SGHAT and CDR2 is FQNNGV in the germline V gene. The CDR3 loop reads CASSLGRGSIIL.

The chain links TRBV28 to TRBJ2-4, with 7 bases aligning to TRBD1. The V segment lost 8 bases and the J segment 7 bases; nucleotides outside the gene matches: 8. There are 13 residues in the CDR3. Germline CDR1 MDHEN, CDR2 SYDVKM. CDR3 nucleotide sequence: TGTGCCAGCCGACAGGGCGCGTGGAACATTCAGTACTTC. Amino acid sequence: CASRQGAWNIQYF.

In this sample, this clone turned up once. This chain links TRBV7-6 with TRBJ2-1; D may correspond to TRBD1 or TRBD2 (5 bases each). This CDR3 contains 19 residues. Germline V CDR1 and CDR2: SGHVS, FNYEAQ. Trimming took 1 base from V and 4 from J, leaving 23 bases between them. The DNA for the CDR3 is TGTGCCAGCAGCTTAGTTGCGGTGCCAGGGCTAGCAGGATACAATGAGCAGTTCTTC. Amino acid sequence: CASSLVAVPGLAGYNEQFF.

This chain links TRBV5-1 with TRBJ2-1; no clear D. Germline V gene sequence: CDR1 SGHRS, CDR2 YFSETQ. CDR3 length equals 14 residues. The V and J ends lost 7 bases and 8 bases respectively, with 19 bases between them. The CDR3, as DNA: TGCGCCAGCGGCACCACCGGGCTCCTCGATGAGCAGTTCTTC. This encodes CASGTTGLLDEQFF.

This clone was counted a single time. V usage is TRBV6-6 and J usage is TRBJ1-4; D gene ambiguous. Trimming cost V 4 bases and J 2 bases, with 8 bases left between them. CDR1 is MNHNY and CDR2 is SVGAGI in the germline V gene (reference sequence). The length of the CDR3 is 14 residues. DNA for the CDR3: TGTGCCAGCAGTTTGACCGGGACTAATGAAAAACTGTTTTTT. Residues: CASSLTGTNEKLFF.

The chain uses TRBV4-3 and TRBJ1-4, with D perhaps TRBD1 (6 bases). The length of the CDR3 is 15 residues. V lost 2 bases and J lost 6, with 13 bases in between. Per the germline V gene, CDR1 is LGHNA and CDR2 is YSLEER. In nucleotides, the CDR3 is TGCGCCAGCAGCCAAACGACGGGGGCGGATGAAAAACTGTTTTTT. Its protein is CASSQTTGADEKLFF.

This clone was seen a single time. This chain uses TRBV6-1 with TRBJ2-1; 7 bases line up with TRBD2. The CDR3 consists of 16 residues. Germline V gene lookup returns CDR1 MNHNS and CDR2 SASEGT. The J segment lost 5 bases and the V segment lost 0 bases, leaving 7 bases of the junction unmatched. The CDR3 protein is CASSEARGSFNNEQFF. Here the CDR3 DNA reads TGTGCCAGCAGTGAAGCTCGCGGGAGCTTCAACAATGAGCAGTTCTTC.

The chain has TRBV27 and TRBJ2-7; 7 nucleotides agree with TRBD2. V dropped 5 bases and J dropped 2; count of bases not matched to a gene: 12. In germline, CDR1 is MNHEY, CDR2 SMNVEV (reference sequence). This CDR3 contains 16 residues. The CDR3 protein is CASSPLAADLTYEQYF. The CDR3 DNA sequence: TGTGCCAGCAGTCCCCTAGCGGCGGACCTTACCTACGAGCAGTACTTC.

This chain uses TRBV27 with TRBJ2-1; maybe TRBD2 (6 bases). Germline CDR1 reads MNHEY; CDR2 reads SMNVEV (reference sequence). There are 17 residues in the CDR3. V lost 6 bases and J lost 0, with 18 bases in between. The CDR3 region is CASRPRERVSSYNEQFF. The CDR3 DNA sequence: TGTGCCAGCAGACCCCGGGAGCGGGTAAGCTCCTACAATGAGCAGTTCTTC.

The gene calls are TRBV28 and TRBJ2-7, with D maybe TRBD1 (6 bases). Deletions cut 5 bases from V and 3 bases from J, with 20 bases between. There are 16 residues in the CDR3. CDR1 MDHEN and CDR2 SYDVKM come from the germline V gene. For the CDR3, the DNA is TGTGCCAGCAGTCCTACCCTCACAGGGAAGCGCTACGAGCAGTACTTC. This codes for CASSPTLTGKRYEQYF.

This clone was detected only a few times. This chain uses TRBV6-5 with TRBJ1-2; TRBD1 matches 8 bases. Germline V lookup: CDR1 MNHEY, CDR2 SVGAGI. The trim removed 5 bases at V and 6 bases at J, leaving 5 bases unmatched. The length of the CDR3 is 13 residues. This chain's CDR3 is CASSADRANGYTF. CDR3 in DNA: TGTGCCAGCAGTGCGGACAGGGCAAATGGCTACACCTTC.

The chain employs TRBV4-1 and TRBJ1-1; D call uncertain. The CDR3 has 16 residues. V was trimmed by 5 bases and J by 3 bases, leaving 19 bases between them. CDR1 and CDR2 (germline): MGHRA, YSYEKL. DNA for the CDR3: TGCGCCAGCAGCTCCTGGGCGGGAGGTATGGACACTGAAGCTTTCTTT. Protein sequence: CASSSWAGGMDTEAFF.

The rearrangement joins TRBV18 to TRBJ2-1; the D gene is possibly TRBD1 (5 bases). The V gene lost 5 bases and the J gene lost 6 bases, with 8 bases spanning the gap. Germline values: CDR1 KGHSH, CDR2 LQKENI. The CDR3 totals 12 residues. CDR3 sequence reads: CASSYTGNEQFF. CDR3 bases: TGTGCCAGCTCATATACAGGCAATGAGCAGTTCTTC.

CDR3 residues: CATSRGLDSPYGYTF. CDR3 DNA: TGTGCCACCAGCAGAGGGTTGGACAGCCCCTATGGCTACACCTTC. The rearrangement joins TRBV15 to TRBJ1-2, with TRBD1 as a possible D gene (6 bases). Germline V gene data show CDR1 as LNHNV and CDR2 as YYDKDF (reference sequence). The germline V and J ends were trimmed by 1 base and 4 bases, with 13 bases remaining between them. The CDR3 has 15 residues.

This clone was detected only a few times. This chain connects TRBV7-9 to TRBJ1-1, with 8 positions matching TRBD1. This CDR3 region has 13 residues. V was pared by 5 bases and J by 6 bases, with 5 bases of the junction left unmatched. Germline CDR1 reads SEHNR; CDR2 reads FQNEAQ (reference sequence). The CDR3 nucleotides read TGTGCCAGCAGCACGGACAGGGATCCTGAAGCTTTCTTT. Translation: CASSTDRDPEAFF.

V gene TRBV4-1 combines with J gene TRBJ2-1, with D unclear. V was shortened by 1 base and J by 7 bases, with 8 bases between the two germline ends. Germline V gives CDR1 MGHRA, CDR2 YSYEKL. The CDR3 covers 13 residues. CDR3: CASSQGLSNEQFF. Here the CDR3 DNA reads TGCGCCAGCAGCCAAGGGCTCTCGAATGAGCAGTTCTTC.

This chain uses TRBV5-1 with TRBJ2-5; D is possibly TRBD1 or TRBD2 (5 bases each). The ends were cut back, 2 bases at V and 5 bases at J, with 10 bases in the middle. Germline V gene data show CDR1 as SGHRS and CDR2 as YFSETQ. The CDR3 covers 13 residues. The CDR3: CASSFGREETQYF. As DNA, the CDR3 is TGCGCCAGCAGCTTCGGCAGGGAGGAGACCCAGTACTTC.

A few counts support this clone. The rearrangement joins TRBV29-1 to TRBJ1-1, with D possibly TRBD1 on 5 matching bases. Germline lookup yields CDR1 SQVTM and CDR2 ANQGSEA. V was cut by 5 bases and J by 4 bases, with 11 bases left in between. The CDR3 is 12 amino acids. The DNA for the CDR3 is TGCAGCGTTATCTCAGGGACCACTGAAGCTTTCTTT. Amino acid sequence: CSVISGTTEAFF.

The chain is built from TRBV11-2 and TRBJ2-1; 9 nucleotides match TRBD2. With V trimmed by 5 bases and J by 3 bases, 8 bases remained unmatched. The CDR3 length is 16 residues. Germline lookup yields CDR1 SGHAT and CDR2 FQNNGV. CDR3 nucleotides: TGTGCCAGCAGCCCTAGCGGGGACCACAGCTACAATGAGCAGTTCTTC. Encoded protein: CASSPSGDHSYNEQFF.

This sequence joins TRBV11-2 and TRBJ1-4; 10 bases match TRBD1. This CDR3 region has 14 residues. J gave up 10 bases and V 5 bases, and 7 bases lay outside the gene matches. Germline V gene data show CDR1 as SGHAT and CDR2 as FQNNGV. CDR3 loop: CASSGSRDRGKLFF. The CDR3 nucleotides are TGTGCCAGCAGCGGATCCCGGGACAGGGGAAAACTGTTTTTT.

The CDR3 nucleotides are TGTGCCAGCAGTTTCGGGTTGTGGGGGTCGGGCACTGAAGCTTTCTTT. Protein product: CASSFGLWGSGTEAFF. This chain uses TRBV28 with TRBJ1-1; perhaps TRBD1 as D (5 bases). V was pared by 3 bases and J by 4 bases, with 18 bases between. CDR1 is MDHEN and CDR2 is SYDVKM in the germline V gene. This CDR3 comprises 16 residues.

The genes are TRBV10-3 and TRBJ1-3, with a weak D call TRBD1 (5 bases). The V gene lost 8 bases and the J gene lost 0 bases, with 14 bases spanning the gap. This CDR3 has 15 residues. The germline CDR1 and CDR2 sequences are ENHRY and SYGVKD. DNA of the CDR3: TGTGCCATCTACGCACAGGCCCTCTCTGGAAACACCATATATTTT. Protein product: CAIYAQALSGNTIYF.

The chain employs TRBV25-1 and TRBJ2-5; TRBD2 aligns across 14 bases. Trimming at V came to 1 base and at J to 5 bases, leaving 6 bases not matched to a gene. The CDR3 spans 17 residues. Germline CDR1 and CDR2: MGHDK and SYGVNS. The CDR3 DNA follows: TGTGCCAGCAGTGAATGGGGGACTAGCGGGAGAGAGGAGACCCAGTACTTC. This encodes CASSEWGTSGREETQYF.

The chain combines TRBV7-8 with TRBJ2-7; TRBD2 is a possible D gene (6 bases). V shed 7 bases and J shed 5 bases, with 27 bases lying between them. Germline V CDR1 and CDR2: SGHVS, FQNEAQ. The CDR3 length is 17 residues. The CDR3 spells CASKGPMGGSLGHEQYF. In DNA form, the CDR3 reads TGTGCCAGCAAAGGGCCGATGGGGGGAAGCCTCGGCCACGAGCAGTACTTC.

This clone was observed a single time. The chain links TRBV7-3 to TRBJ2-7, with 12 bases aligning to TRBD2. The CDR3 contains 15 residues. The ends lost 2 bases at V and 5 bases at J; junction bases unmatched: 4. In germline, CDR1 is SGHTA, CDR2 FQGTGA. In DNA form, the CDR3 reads TGTGCCAGCAGCTTAGGACTAGCGGGACCTAACGAGCAGTACTTC. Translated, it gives CASSLGLAGPNEQYF.

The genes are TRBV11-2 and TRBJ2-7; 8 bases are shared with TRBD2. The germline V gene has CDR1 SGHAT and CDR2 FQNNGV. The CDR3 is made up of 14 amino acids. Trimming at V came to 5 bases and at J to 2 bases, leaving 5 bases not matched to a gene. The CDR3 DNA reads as TGTGCCAGCAGCGGTAGCGGGAAAGCCTACGAGCAGTACTTC. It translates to CASSGSGKAYEQYF.

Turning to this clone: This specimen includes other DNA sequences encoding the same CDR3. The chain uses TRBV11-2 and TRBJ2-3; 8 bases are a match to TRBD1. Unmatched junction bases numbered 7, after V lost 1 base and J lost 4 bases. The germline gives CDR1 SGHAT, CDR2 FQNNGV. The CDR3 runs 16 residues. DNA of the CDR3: TGTGCCAGCAGCTTAGGACGGCAGGGGGCAGCAGATACGCAGTATTTT. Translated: CASSLGRQGAADTQYF.

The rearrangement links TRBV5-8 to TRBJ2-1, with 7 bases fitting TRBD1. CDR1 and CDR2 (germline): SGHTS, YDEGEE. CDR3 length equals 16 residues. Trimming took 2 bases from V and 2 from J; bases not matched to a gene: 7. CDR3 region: CASSFEIQGPYNEQFF. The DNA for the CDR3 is TGTGCCAGCAGCTTTGAAATACAGGGGCCCTACAATGAGCAGTTCTTC.

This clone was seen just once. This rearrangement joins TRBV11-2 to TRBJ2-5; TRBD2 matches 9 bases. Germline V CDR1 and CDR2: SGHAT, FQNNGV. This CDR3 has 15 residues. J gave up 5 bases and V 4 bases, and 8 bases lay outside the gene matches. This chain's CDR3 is CASSSIAGEEETQYF. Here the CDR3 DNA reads TGTGCCAGCAGCTCCATAGCGGGAGAGGAGGAGACCCAGTACTTC.

In DNA form, the CDR3 reads TGTGCCAGCTCCTGGAGGGTGAACACTGAAGCTTTCTTT. This encodes CASSWRVNTEAFF. The V and J genes are TRBV27 and TRBJ1-1; unclear D gene. This CDR3 contains 13 residues. V was shortened by 8 bases and J by 0 bases, with 10 bases between the two germline ends. Germline lookup yields CDR1 MNHEY and CDR2 SMNVEV (reference sequence).